These 16 T cell receptor beta chains were sequenced from one sample in a study of CD8+ T cells in alopecia areata. After isolation, RNA underwent reverse transcription to generate cDNA as the sequencing template. Data came from immunoSEQ multiplex PCR; TCRdb stores just in-frame clones and leaves some out. The table includes roughly 210,000 clones, roughly 44% detected once. Treatment: oral pan-JAK inhibitor, 5-10 mg twice daily. The starting material was CD4+ T cells sorted from blood, obtained at roughly week 36, from a patient treated with tofacitinib. All receptors come from a human donor with alopecia areata.

The J gene is TRBJ2-2, the V gene TRBV7-2; D possibly corresponds to TRBD2 (6 bases). Germline assignment: CDR1 SGHTA and CDR2 FQGNSA. The CDR3 has 16 amino acids. Trimming cost V 1 base and J 4 bases, with 13 bases left between them. CDR3 residues: CASSLGGDPGTGELFF. The CDR3, as DNA: TGTGCCAGCAGCTTAGGGGGGGACCCCGGCACCGGGGAGCTGTTTTTT.

V usage is TRBV29-1 and J usage is TRBJ1-1, with D possibly TRBD1 on 5 matching bases. The CDR3 covers 11 residues. Germline V gene sequence: CDR1 SQVTM, CDR2 ANQGSEA. Trimming shortened V by 7 bases and J by 5 bases, and 11 bases separated the two germline ends. CDR3 nucleotide sequence: TGCAGCGCCCGGACACGGACTGAAGCTTTCTTT. This sequence encodes CSARTRTEAFF.

The chain links TRBV30 to TRBJ2-7; 9 nucleotides match TRBD2. The germline CDR1 and CDR2 sequences are GTSNPN and SVGIG (reference sequence). The length of the CDR3 is 17 residues. Trimming cost V 2 bases and J 4 bases; bases outside gene matches: 15. The CDR3 DNA sequence: TGTGCCTGGAGTTTACGTCTCAGTAGCGGGAGACAATACGAGCAGTACTTC. It encodes CAWSLRLSSGRQYEQYF.

The J gene is TRBJ2-7, the V gene TRBV2; D is unclear. V lost 1 base, J lost 8 bases, and 21 bases lay in between. Germline assignment: CDR1 SNHLY and CDR2 FYNNEI. CDR3 size: 16 residues. CDR3 in amino acids: CASSEEIGLLGLQQYF. CDR3 bases: TGTGCCAGCAGTGAAGAAATAGGGCTCCTTGGTCTCCAGCAGTACTTC.

This clone has only a few counts. The chain recombines TRBV29-1 with TRBJ2-1; maybe TRBD1 (7 bases). The CDR3 sequence is 16 residues long. Looked up from germline, CDR1 is SQVTM and CDR2 is ANQGSEA. V was shortened by 6 bases and J by 3 bases, with 21 bases between the two germline ends. The CDR3 here is CSVDRQGGKVYNEQFF. The CDR3, as DNA: TGCAGCGTCGATCGGCAGGGGGGAAAGGTCTACAATGAGCAGTTCTTC.

Ten or more counts support this clone. The chain links TRBV28 to TRBJ1-2; D gene unclear. The CDR3 spans 16 residues. Deletions cut 6 bases from V and 1 base from J, with 18 bases between. CDR1 is MDHEN, CDR2 SYDVKM, per germline. CDR3 residues: CASSPAGADINYGYTF. For the CDR3, the DNA is TGTGCCAGCAGCCCCGCCGGAGCAGATATTAACTATGGCTACACCTTC.

This clone showed up just a few times. V and J are TRBV5-4 and TRBJ2-6; 8 nucleotides line up with TRBD2. Germline V gene sequence: CDR1 SGHNT, CDR2 YYREEE (reference sequence). There are 18 residues in the CDR3. The V segment lost 4 bases and the J segment 0 bases; nucleotides outside the gene matches: 9. CDR3 coding DNA: TGTGCCAGCAGCGATTTAGCGGGAATCTACTCTGGGGCCAACGTCCTGACTTTC. As protein: CASSDLAGIYSGANVLTF.

V and J are TRBV10-3 and TRBJ2-5; 7 nucleotides match TRBD1. CDR1 and CDR2 from the germline V gene are ENHRY and SYGVKD. The CDR3 loop spans 12 amino acids. Trimming took 6 bases from V and 5 from J; bases not matched to a gene: 3. CDR3 amino acids: CAIRGDSETQYF. The CDR3 nucleotides are TGTGCCATCAGAGGGGACAGCGAGACCCAGTACTTC.

The CDR3: CASSLGTGSNQPQHF. The CDR3, as DNA: TGTGCCAGCAGCTTAGGAACAGGTTCCAATCAGCCCCAGCATTTT. The rearrangement links TRBV7-2 to TRBJ1-5; the D gene is possibly TRBD1 (5 bases). In germline, CDR1 is SGHTA, CDR2 FQGNSA. The CDR3 is 15 residues long. The germline V and J ends were trimmed by 1 base and 3 bases, with 10 bases remaining between them.

The chain couples TRBV10-3 to TRBJ1-1; 7 nucleotides line up with TRBD1. V was clipped by 4 bases and J by 6 bases; unmatched bases: 11. There are 15 residues in the CDR3. The germline V gene encodes CDR1 ENHRY and CDR2 SYGVKD. The CDR3 coding sequence is TGTGCCATCAGTGGGACTAGACAGGGAAGGGCTGAAGCTTTCTTT. Protein sequence: CAISGTRQGRAEAFF.

The J gene is TRBJ1-1, the V gene TRBV25-1; D unclear. There are 13 residues in the CDR3. V gave up 6 bases and J gave up 1 base, with 9 bases separating them. Germline loops: CDR1 MGHDK, CDR2 SYGVNS. This CDR3 reads CASRVTENTEAFF. DNA for the CDR3: TGTGCCAGCAGAGTAACAGAGAACACTGAAGCTTTCTTT. Full variable domain (rest looked up from reference TRBV25-1 and TRBJ1-1): EADIYQTPRYLVIGTGKKITLECSQTMGHDKMYWYQQDPGMELHLIHYSYGVNSTEKGDLSSESTVSRIRTEHFPLTLESARPSHTSQYLCASRVTENTEAFFGQGTRLTVV.

As DNA, the CDR3 is TGTGCCAGCAGCTTTTCCTTCAGGGAGTCCGAGCAGTACTTC. It yields the protein CASSFSFRESEQYF. V usage is TRBV11-2 and J usage is TRBJ2-7; tentatively, D is TRBD1 or TRBD2 (5 bases each). The CDR3 runs 14 residues. CDR1 is SGHAT, CDR2 FQNNGV, per germline. The ends were cut back, 3 bases at V and 6 bases at J, with 15 bases in the middle.

This clone was found a few times. The chain has TRBV30 and TRBJ2-1; D is ambiguous. CDR1 and CDR2 (germline): GTSNPN, SVGIG (reference sequence). CDR3 size: 14 residues. Trimming left V 7 bases short and J 0 bases short, with 13 bases between. This CDR3 reads CAYLRPSSYNEQFF. CDR3 sequence (DNA): TGTGCCTACCTACGACCAAGCTCCTACAATGAGCAGTTCTTC.

This clone has a handful of counts. The chain recombines TRBV4-2 with TRBJ2-3, with D uncertain. Germline V gene data show CDR1 as LGHNA and CDR2 as YNFKEQ. This CDR3 has 16 amino acids. The V end was cut by 0 bases, the J end by 3 bases, with 13 bases between. The CDR3 sequence is CASSQEASRRTDTQYF. CDR3 bases: TGTGCCAGCAGCCAAGAGGCGAGCAGGCGGACAGATACGCAGTATTTT.

V gene TRBV30 combines with J gene TRBJ1-3, with D perhaps matching TRBD1 (5 bases). V lost 0 bases and J 9 bases, leaving 9 bases between the germline ends. Germline CDR1 GTSNPN, CDR2 SVGIG (reference sequence). The CDR3 covers 12 residues. CDR3 amino acids: CAWSVIQGTIYF. The DNA for the CDR3 is TGTGCCTGGAGTGTAATCCAGGGCACCATATATTTT.

CDR3 amino acids: CASSPGRAWGEQYF. CDR3 bases: TGTGCCAGCAGCCCCGGGAGGGCCTGGGGGGAGCAGTACTTC. J is TRBJ2-7 and V is TRBV7-2; 8 bases fit TRBD2. V lost 5 bases, J lost 7 bases, and 10 bases stayed unmatched. The V gene's germline CDR1 is SGHTA and CDR2 FQGNSA. This CDR3 has 14 residues.